The 7 T cell receptor beta chains below all came from one sample that was sequenced in a study of blood T cell repertoires in COVID-19. The table came from immunoSEQ multiplex PCR; TCRdb's copy has only in-frame clones and leaves some out. The sample shows roughly 240,000 clones, around 85% of them seen only once. The sequenced sample consisted of peripheral blood. Every receptor here comes from a man aged 50-60 years with COVID-19, enrolled during active disease.

V and J are TRBV5-1 and TRBJ1-2, with no clear D. Germline-derived CDR1 and CDR2 are SGHRS and YFSETQ. CDR3 length equals 14 residues. V was cut by 0 bases and J by 3 bases, with 9 bases left in between. For the CDR3, the DNA is TGCGCCAGCAGCTTGGGAGGGCAGGACTATGGCTACACCTTC. It is translated as CASSLGGQDYGYTF.

V gene TRBV3-1 (or the pseudogene TRBV3-2) combines with J gene TRBJ2-5; D perhaps matches TRBD2 (5 bases). CDR3 length: 16 amino acids. Germline V lookup: CDR1 LGHDT, CDR2 YNNKEL (reference sequence). Trimming took off 1 base at V and 4 bases at J, with 16 bases between the two ends. The CDR3 DNA is TGTGCCAGCAGCCAAGTTCTCCTAGCTCGAACAGAGACCCAGTACTTC. The encoded protein is CASSQVLLARTETQYF.

The chain carries TRBV28 and TRBJ2-7; TRBD2 agrees at 11 bases. Germline-derived CDR1 and CDR2 are MDHEN and SYDVKM. The J segment lost 2 bases and the V segment lost 1 base, leaving 4 bases of the junction unmatched. This CDR3 is 16 amino acids long. DNA for the CDR3: TGTGCCAGCAGTTTATCCGGGACTAGCGGCACCTACGAGCAGTACTTC. Its protein product is CASSLSGTSGTYEQYF.

The chain joins TRBV18 to TRBJ1-1; no definite D call. There are 13 residues in the CDR3. Trimming took 6 bases from V and 2 from J, leaving 10 bases between them. Germline CDR1 and CDR2: KGHSH and LQKENI. The CDR3 protein is CASSVQVNTEAFF. CDR3 DNA: TGTGCCAGCTCGGTCCAGGTAAACACTGAAGCTTTCTTT.

The chain recombines TRBV11-2 with TRBJ2-1; 8 bases align to TRBD2. V lost 6 bases, J lost 5 bases, and 6 bases stayed unmatched. The CDR3 covers 14 residues. Germline loops: CDR1 SGHAT, CDR2 FQNNGV. The CDR3 DNA follows: TGTGCCAGCAGTGTTAGCGGGGTAAACAATGAGCAGTTCTTC. It specifies CASSVSGVNNEQFF. The entire variable domain, with the rest obtained from reference TRBV11-2 and TRBJ2-1, is as follows: EAGVAQSPRYKIIEKRQSVAFWCNPISGHATLYWYQQILGQGPKLLIQFQNNGVVDDSQLPKDRFSAERLKGVDSTLKIQPAKLEDSAVYLCASSVSGVNNEQFFGPGTRLTVL.

The chain has TRBV7-3 and TRBJ2-7; TRBD1 is a possible D gene (5 bases). V was trimmed by 7 bases and J by 0 bases, leaving 7 bases between them. The germline gives CDR1 SGHTA, CDR2 FQGTGA. The CDR3 sequence is 12 residues long. The CDR3 is CASNRPSYEQYF. For the CDR3, the DNA is TGTGCCAGCAACAGGCCCTCCTACGAGCAGTACTTC.

This sequence joins TRBV19 and TRBJ2-5; D not resolved. Per the germline V gene, CDR1 is LNHDA and CDR2 is SQIVND (reference sequence). Trimming took off 3 bases at V and 2 bases at J, with 7 bases between the two ends. The CDR3 runs 13 residues. Here the CDR3 reads CASSITRQETQYF. The DNA of the CDR3 is TGTGCCAGTAGTATTACCAGGCAAGAGACCCAGTACTTC.